This T cell receptor beta chain was identified during a study of T-cell reconstitution after alpha-beta-depleted transplantation in children. This sample's TCRbeta library carried unique molecular identifier barcodes. TCRdb recomputed calls from the PCR reads with MiXCR, one row per CDR3 protein. The data show about 420,000 distinct CDR3 sequences, roughly 15% seen once. With regard to this clonotype: No antigen is known for it.

The CDR3 runs 13 residues. The V and J ends lost 8 bases and 9 bases, in that order; junction bases with no gene match: 5. Germline V gene lookup returns CDR1 GTSNPN and CDR2 SVGIG (reference sequence). Study-level results: By one year post-transplant, T-cell counts and diversity largely arose from T cells that were newly produced. Reportedly, only several hundred clones from non-depleted graft cells drove alpha-beta T-cell counts at about two months. Some patients owed their high day-60 TCRbeta diversity to surviving recipient T cells and thymic progenitors.

The sample consisted of PBMCs, mostly from graft donor cells, taken 360 days after TCRalphabeta/CD19-depleted stem cell transplant. V and J are TRBV30 and TRBJ2-1, with 15 bases that match TRBD2. This TCR was recovered from a boy in the first two years of life who had a stem cell transplant for Wiskott-Aldrich syndrome, so the T cells may come from the graft donor. CDR3 residues: CAGTSGRFSEQFF. CDR3 DNA sequence: TGTGCCGGGACTAGCGGGAGGTTTAGTGAGCAGTTCTTC.